The 9 T cell receptor beta chains given below trace back to one sample, sequenced in a study of cytomegalovirus exposure and HLA in healthy donors (dated by TCRdb to the late 2010s). Library generation was performed with the immunoSEQ multiplex PCR assay. Imported from immuneACCESS, the table was reduced by TCRdb to in-frame sequences with V and J called. These copies leave out some clones; in studies compared against another copy, an unresolved V gene accounts for under half, and the cause of the remainder is not known. This sample has a few hundred thousand clones in its table, and under 95% of those were observed once. Approximately 0.99% of the sample rests with the top ten. Material: PBMCs. These TCRs come from a woman aged 18-29 years in good health and CMV-seronegative.

The chain uses TRBV5-1 and TRBJ2-1, with TRBD2 matching 12 bases. The germline gives CDR1 SGHRS, CDR2 YFSETQ. V trimming: 6 bases; J trimming: 7 bases; junction bases outside the gene matches: 5. CDR3 length: 14 residues. The CDR3 region is CASTQLAGGNEQFF. For the CDR3, the DNA is TGCGCCAGCACCCAACTAGCGGGAGGTAATGAGCAGTTCTTC.

The chain has TRBV5-4 and TRBJ1-1; tentative D call: TRBD1 (6 bases). The germline gives CDR1 SGHNT, CDR2 YYREEE (reference sequence). V lost 1 base and J 6 bases, leaving 13 bases between the germline ends. The CDR3 length is 14 residues. Written as DNA, the CDR3 is TGTGCCAGCAGCTTGTTACAGGGAGTCGCTGAAGCTTTCTTT. This codes for CASSLLQGVAEAFF.

The V call is TRBV14, the J call TRBJ2-1; 12 bases line up with TRBD2. This CDR3 spans 16 amino acids. From germline, CDR1 is SGHDN and CDR2 FVKESK. The ends lost 2 bases at V and 4 bases at J; junction bases unmatched: 3. DNA of the CDR3: TGTGCCAGCAGCCAACTCGGACTAGCGGGATACAATGAGCAGTTCTTC. Translation gives CASSQLGLAGYNEQFF.

This chain links TRBV18 with TRBJ1-2; no definite D call. Trimming removed 2 bases from V and 5 bases from J, with 9 bases in between. From germline, CDR1 is KGHSH and CDR2 LQKENI. CDR3 length: 13 amino acids. The CDR3 DNA reads as TGTGCCAGCTCACCAGTGCCGGGTTATGGCTACACCTTC. This sequence encodes CASSPVPGYGYTF.

V and J are TRBV5-1 and TRBJ2-7; D may be TRBD1 (6 bases). The CDR3 consists of 16 residues. CDR1 and CDR2 from the germline V gene are SGHRS and YFSETQ. V shed 3 bases and J shed 6 bases, with 22 bases lying between them. The CDR3 DNA follows: TGCGCCAGCAGCTCTAACCCCACAGGGAATCGAGGCGAGCAGTACTTC. Amino acids: CASSSNPTGNRGEQYF. The complete variable domain, with remaining parts taken from reference TRBV5-1 and TRBJ2-7, reads KAGVTQTPRYLIKTRGQQVTLSCSPISGHRSVSWYQQTPGQGLQFLFEYFSETQRNKGNFPGRFSGRQFSNSRSEMNVSTLELGDSALYLCASSSNPTGNRGEQYFGPGTRLTVT.

The chain couples TRBV19 to TRBJ1-1; D not certain. The CDR3 is made up of 14 amino acids. The germline CDR1 and CDR2 sequences are LNHDA and SQIVND (reference sequence). Trimming left V 3 bases short and J 3 bases short, with 11 bases between. The CDR3 sequence: CASSIGRSHTEAFF. CDR3 nucleotide sequence: TGTGCCAGTAGTATTGGTCGGAGCCACACTGAAGCTTTCTTT.

The V call is TRBV6-5, the J call TRBJ2-7, with D possibly being TRBD1 (6 bases). The CDR3 sequence is 13 residues long. Trimming took off 7 bases at V and 2 bases at J, with 12 bases between the two ends. Per the germline V gene, CDR1 is MNHEY and CDR2 is SVGAGI. CDR3 bases: TGTGCCAGCACAGGGGTCGGGGCCTACGAGCAGTACTTC. Its protein is CASTGVGAYEQYF.

This chain uses TRBV11-2 with TRBJ2-5; a weak D match, TRBD2 (6 bases). The germline V gene has CDR1 SGHAT and CDR2 FQNNGV. Trimming pared 2 bases from V and 4 bases from J, leaving 14 bases between. The CDR3 length is 15 residues. The CDR3 DNA sequence: TGTGCCAGCAGCTTAAATAGCGGCAGCGGAGAGACCCAGTACTTC. Its translation is CASSLNSGSGETQYF. Drawing the rest from reference TRBV11-2 and TRBJ2-5, the complete variable domain is EAGVAQSPRYKIIEKRQSVAFWCNPISGHATLYWYQQILGQGPKLLIQFQNNGVVDDSQLPKDRFSAERLKGVDSTLKIQPAKLEDSAVYLCASSLNSGSGETQYFGPGTRLLVL.

The chain combines TRBV6-1 with TRBJ2-5, with D possibly TRBD1 on 6 matching bases. V was shortened by 7 bases and J by 5 bases, with 20 bases between the two germline ends. This CDR3 is 15 amino acids long. Germline V gives CDR1 MNHNS, CDR2 SASEGT. The CDR3 loop is CASKYGAGAFETQYF. In DNA form, the CDR3 reads TGTGCCAGCAAGTACGGGGCAGGGGCCTTTGAGACCCAGTACTTC.